The rows below give T cell receptor beta chains drawn from one sample of a study of OX40 agonist ivuxolimab in advanced cancers. Profiled with immunoSEQ multiplex PCR; TCRdb holds only in-frame clones, not every one. The sample lists 73,000 or so clones, 84% seen once, with about 2.4% in the top ten. The starting material was CD4+ or CD8+ T cells sorted from blood, obtained in a trial of the OX40 agonist ivuxolimab. The receptors shown here come from an adult with an advanced solid tumor such as melanoma, head and neck, liver or kidney cancer. Each CDR3 is given with its conserved first and last residue. D genes are given only for firm matches. A row's size may be missing; if present it is once, few, many or a size class.

j_call,clone_size,v_call,d_call,cdr3_aa,cdr3_nt
TRBJ1-2,few,TRBV5-1,NA,CASSLGQVPANYGYTF,TGCGCCAGCAGCTTGGGACAGGTCCCAGCTAACTATGGCTACACCTTC
TRBJ1-1,NA,TRBV7-8,NA,CASSLLGGVMNTEAFF,TGTGCCAGCAGCCTCCTAGGGGGGGTGATGAACACTGAAGCTTTCTTT
TRBJ2-5,NA,TRBV7-6,TRBD1,CASSRQGRQETQYF,TGTGCCAGCAGCCGACAGGGGAGACAAGAGACCCAGTACTTC
TRBJ1-4,NA,TRBV7-2,TRBD1,CASSPRTGSVVGEKLFF,TGTGCCAGCAGCCCTCGGACAGGGAGCGTAGTCGGTGAAAAACTGTTTTTT
TRBJ1-2,NA,TRBV6-5,NA,CASSEGPGRAGYTF,TGTGCCAGCAGTGAAGGACCAGGGAGGGCTGGCTACACCTTC
TRBJ2-7,NA,TRBV7-2,NA,CASSLTRSYEQYF,TGTGCCAGCAGCTTAACGCGATCCTACGAGCAGTACTTC
TRBJ1-2,NA,TRBV5-1,TRBD1,CASSLDGQAIYGYTF,TGCGCCAGCAGCTTAGACGGACAGGCTATCTATGGCTACACCTTC
TRBJ2-7,NA,TRBV7-9,NA,CASSLTYEQYF,TGTGCCAGCAGCTTAACCTACGAGCAGTACTTC
TRBJ2-1,NA,TRBV4-2,NA,CASSQDLRFSGANEQFF,TGTGCCAGCAGCCAAGATCTAAGGTTTTCGGGGGCCAATGAGCAGTTCTTC
TRBJ1-2,NA,TRBV6-5,NA,CASSNYGYTF,TGTGCCAGCAGTAACTATGGCTACACCTTC
TRBJ2-1,NA,TRBV23-1,NA,CASSRPAGNEQFF,TGCGCCAGCAGTCGACCCGCGGGGAATGAGCAGTTCTTC
TRBJ1-1,NA,TRBV11-1,NA,CASSLQLNTEAFF,TGTGCCAGCAGCTTACAGTTGAACACTGAAGCTTTCTTT
TRBJ2-7,NA,TRBV11-2,NA,CASSSGGWSEQYF,TGTGCCAGCAGCTCCGGCGGGTGGAGCGAGCAGTACTTC
TRBJ1-3,NA,TRBV7-6,NA,CASTLGNTIYF,TGTGCCAGCACCCTTGGAAACACCATATATTTT
TRBJ1-1,NA,TRBV6-4,TRBD1,CASSSGTENTEAFF,TGTGCCAGCAGTTCCGGGACAGAGAACACTGAAGCTTTCTTT
TRBJ1-3,few,TRBV21-1,NA,CASSKTGLGTEKYSGNTIYF,TGTGCCAGCAGCAAAACCGGTCTAGGGACAGAAAAGTACTCTGGAAACACCATATATTTT
TRBJ1-1,NA,TRBV4-3,NA,CASSQQTGPNTEAFF,TGCGCCAGCAGCCAACAAACAGGGCCGAACACTGAAGCTTTCTTT
TRBJ1-1,NA,TRBV10-3,NA,CAISEDAGYTEAFF,TGTGCCATCAGTGAGGACGCGGGGTACACTGAAGCTTTCTTT
TRBJ2-5,NA,TRBV11-3,NA,CASSLDPETQYF,TGTGCCAGCAGCTTAGACCCAGAGACCCAGTACTTC
TRBJ2-1,once,TRBV29-1,NA,CSVVAGVHSEQFF,TGCAGCGTTGTGGCAGGGGTGCATAGTGAGCAGTTCTTC
TRBJ2-5,NA,TRBV10-3,TRBD1,CAITPTGGAETQYF,TGTGCCATCACCCCCACAGGGGGCGCGGAGACCCAGTACTTC
TRBJ1-2,NA,TRBV5-6,NA,CASSPLGGADYGYTF,TGTGCCAGCAGCCCCCTGGGGGGGGCAGACTATGGCTACACCTTC
TRBJ2-7,NA,TRBV19,NA,CASTSTYSPEQYF,TGTGCCAGTACAAGCACCTATTCCCCCGAGCAGTACTTC
TRBJ1-1,NA,TRBV7-2,NA,CASSLLTGNTEAFF,TGTGCCAGCAGCTTATTAACAGGCAACACTGAAGCTTTCTTT
TRBJ2-1,NA,TRBV6-1,TRBD1,CASSVWGQGKNEQFF,TGTGCCAGCAGTGTTTGGGGACAGGGGAAAAATGAGCAGTTCTTC
TRBJ2-7,NA,TRBV6-1,NA,CASSLTGTRYEQYF,TGTGCCAGCAGCTTAACCGGGACCCGCTACGAGCAGTACTTC
TRBJ1-1,NA,TRBV10-3,NA,CATSRGANTEAFF,TGTGCCACCAGCAGGGGAGCGAACACTGAAGCTTTCTTT
TRBJ1-2,NA,TRBV6-1,NA,CASTSGISNYGYTF,TGTGCCAGCACCTCCGGGATTTCTAACTATGGCTACACCTTC
TRBJ1-1,NA,TRBV11-3,NA,CASSLVETSEAFF,TGTGCCAGCAGCTTGGTGGAGACAAGTGAAGCTTTCTTT
TRBJ2-7,NA,TRBV4-3,TRBD1,CASSQNPGTGDGEQYF,TGCGCCAGCAGCCAGAACCCCGGGACAGGGGACGGAGAGCAGTACTTC
TRBJ1-2,NA,TRBV5-4,TRBD1,CASRDGTGIYYGYTF,TGTGCCAGCAGGGACGGGACAGGGATATACTATGGCTACACCTTC
TRBJ2-1,NA,TRBV5-4,NA,CASSVGAGLTYNEQFF,TGTGCCAGCAGCGTTGGGGCGGGGCTTACCTACAATGAGCAGTTCTTC
TRBJ2-7,NA,TRBV27,NA,CASSFRPGDLYEQYF,TGTGCCAGCAGTTTTCGGCCAGGGGATCTGTACGAGCAGTACTTC
TRBJ2-1,NA,TRBV6-9,NA,CASSERAGNEQFF,TGTGCCAGCAGCGAGCGAGCAGGGAATGAGCAGTTCTTC
TRBJ2-6,NA,TRBV29-1,NA,CSVGRDPSSGANVLTF,TGCAGCGTTGGTCGGGACCCTAGCTCTGGGGCCAACGTCCTGACTTTC
TRBJ2-5,NA,TRBV15,NA,CATSSYSGTQETQYF,TGTGCCACCAGCAGTTATAGCGGAACACAAGAGACCCAGTACTTC
TRBJ2-7,NA,TRBV7-2,NA,CASSFREGGYEQYF,TGTGCCAGCAGCTTCCGCGAGGGGGGTTACGAGCAGTACTTC
TRBJ1-5,NA,TRBV21-1,NA,CANSGVGQPQHF,TGTGCCAACTCAGGAGTTGGGCAGCCCCAGCATTTT
TRBJ2-7,many,TRBV4-3,TRBD2,CASSQDFASGVYEQYF,TGCGCCAGCAGCCAAGATTTTGCTAGCGGGGTTTACGAGCAGTACTTC
TRBJ1-2,NA,TRBV13,NA,CASSLRDTANYGYTF,TGTGCCAGCAGCTTACGGGACACCGCTAACTATGGCTACACCTTC
TRBJ1-3,once,TRBV5-1,NA,CASSLTYSSGNTIYF,TGCGCCAGCAGCTTGACTTACTCCTCTGGAAACACCATATATTTT
TRBJ2-1,NA,TRBV15,TRBD2,CATSKVAGTYNEQFF,TGTGCCACCAGCAAGGTAGCGGGGACCTACAATGAGCAGTTCTTC
TRBJ2-3,NA,TRBV7-9,TRBD1,CASSFSRDRGFSTDTQYF,TGTGCCAGCAGCTTCAGTCGGGACAGGGGATTTAGCACAGATACGCAGTATTTT
TRBJ2-7,few,TRBV7-3,TRBD1,CASSSGTGRNEQYF,TGTGCCAGCAGCTCCGGGACAGGTCGCAACGAGCAGTACTTC
TRBJ1-2,NA,TRBV6-4,NA,CASRPNRELGGYTF,TGTGCCAGCAGGCCCAACAGGGAATTAGGCGGCTACACCTTC
TRBJ1-5,NA,TRBV6-6,NA,CASNHGTTNQPQHF,TGTGCCAGCAATCATGGTACAACCAATCAGCCCCAGCATTTT
TRBJ2-4,NA,TRBV27,NA,CASSSAETAKNIQYF,TGTGCCAGCAGTTCGGCCGAAACAGCCAAAAACATTCAGTACTTC
TRBJ1-5,once,TRBV7-9,NA,CASSDGRTLGPQHF,TGTGCCAGCAGCGACGGACGGACCCTGGGGCCCCAGCATTTT
TRBJ1-1,NA,TRBV7-9,NA,CASSFIPGTANTEAFF,TGTGCCAGCAGCTTTATACCTGGGACGGCGAACACTGAAGCTTTCTTT
TRBJ2-7,NA,TRBV30,TRBD2,CAWSGAGDYEQYF,TGTGCCTGGAGTGGGGCGGGAGACTACGAGCAGTACTTC
TRBJ2-1,once,TRBV10-3,TRBD2,CAISLTSGRARPYNEQFF,TGTGCCATCAGTCTGACTAGCGGGAGGGCTAGGCCCTACAATGAGCAGTTCTTC
TRBJ2-7,NA,TRBV7-9,NA,CASSLAATWDEQYF,TGTGCCAGCAGCTTAGCCGCAACTTGGGACGAGCAGTACTTC
TRBJ1-4,NA,TRBV10-3,NA,CATKTDDKSLKLFF,TGTGCCACCAAAACCGACGACAAGTCCTTAAAACTGTTTTTT
TRBJ1-2,NA,TRBV4-3,NA,CASSQEGAGHYGYTF,TGCGCCAGCAGCCAAGAAGGGGCGGGGCACTATGGCTACACCTTC